The 7 T cell receptor beta chains in this list originate from one sample, sequenced in a study of early T cells in non-severe SARS-CoV-2 infection. TCRdb passed the 5' RACE reads through MiXCR, listing each CDR3 protein once. The data hold roughly 99,000 distinct CDR3 sequences, with approximately 12% observed a single time. The material was whole blood, obtained at baseline. These receptors were collected from an adult who was a healthcare worker with PCR-confirmed SARS-CoV-2 infection or an uninfected control (not recorded which).

The chain has TRBV4-1 and TRBJ2-7; 11 bases fit TRBD1. J was trimmed by 6 bases and V by 2 bases; bases with no gene match: 6. The CDR3 covers 15 residues. Looked up from germline, CDR1 is MGHRA and CDR2 is YSYEKL. CDR3 DNA sequence: TGCGCCAGCAGCCAAATTCCCGGGACAGGGGGCGAGCAGTACTTC. Translation gives CASSQIPGTGGEQYF.

This clonotype was picked up many times. The rearrangement uses TRBV29-1 and TRBJ1-4, with TRBD1 as a possible D gene (6 bases). CDR1 is SQVTM, CDR2 ANQGSEA, per germline. The V end lost 6 bases, the J end lost 7 bases, and 12 bases lay between the germline ends. The CDR3 is made up of 12 amino acids. DNA of the CDR3: TGCAGCGTGAGAACAGGGAGTGAAAAACTGTTTTTT. Protein sequence: CSVRTGSEKLFF.

To note about this clonotype: A read error is likely, as this CDR3 ends without the conserved phenylalanine or tryptophan. The chain couples TRBV11-2 to TRBJ2-3; tentatively, D is TRBD1 (6 bases). This CDR3 is 14 amino acids long. V lost 4 bases, J lost 4 bases, and 12 bases lay in between. Germline CDR1 reads SGHAT; CDR2 reads FQNNGV. The CDR3 region has the DNA TGTGCCAGCAGCTCGGACAGATCCCCAGATACGCAGTATTCT. Translation gives CASSSDRSPDTQYS.

This clonotype showed up many times. This chain connects TRBV7-6 to TRBJ2-2; 11 bases line up with TRBD2. V lost 2 bases to trimming and J lost 4 bases; unmatched junction nucleotides: 6. The CDR3 spans 17 residues. Germline V gives CDR1 SGHVS, CDR2 FNYEAQ. The CDR3 region is CASSLIPSGGSTGELFF. The CDR3 DNA follows: TGTGCCAGCAGCTTAATCCCTAGCGGGGGGAGCACCGGGGAGCTGTTTTTT.

In its sample, this clonotype was seen many times. The V gene is TRBV19, the J gene TRBJ2-1; D gene ambiguous. The CDR3 loop spans 13 amino acids. Deletions cut 4 bases from V and 9 bases from J, with 13 bases between. Germline lookup yields CDR1 LNHDA and CDR2 SQIVND (reference sequence). The CDR3 protein is CASSNVGSREQFF. In DNA, the CDR3 is TGTGCCAGTAGTAATGTTGGTTCTCGTGAGCAGTTCTTC.

This clonotype was seen many times. The chain has TRBV12-3 or TRBV12-4 and TRBJ2-7; D assignment may be TRBD1 or TRBD2 (5 bases each). This CDR3 has 13 residues. V was cut by 8 bases and J by 9 bases, with 20 bases left in between. CDR3 sequence: CASSPDFLQGQYF. In nucleotides, the CDR3 is TGTGCCAGCTCCCCGGACTTCCTCCAGGGGCAGTACTTC.

This clonotype was observed a handful of times. The genes are TRBV11-1 and TRBJ2-3; D possibly corresponds to TRBD2 (5 bases). Germline V gene sequence: CDR1 SGHAT, CDR2 FQDESV (reference sequence). The ends were cut back, 0 bases at V and 10 bases at J, with 11 bases in the middle. The CDR3 extends over 13 amino acids. As DNA, the CDR3 is TGTGCCAGCAGCTTAGCGGAGATGGGAGCGCAGTATTTT. Protein sequence: CASSLAEMGAQYF. Full variable domain (missing parts from reference TRBV11-1 and TRBJ2-3): EAEVAQSPRYKITEKSQAVAFWCDPISGHATLYWYRQILGQGPELLVQFQDESVVDDSQLPKDRFSAERLKGVDSTLKIQPAELGDSAMYLCASSLAEMGAQYFGPGTRLTVL.